This is a list of T cell receptor beta chains from one sample in a study of OX40 agonist ivuxolimab in advanced cancers. Using immunoSEQ multiplex PCR, the repertoire was profiled, and TCRdb retains in-frame clones only, with some absent. The table has about 120,000 clones, 80% to 90% seen once; the top ten hold roughly 0.59%. The sample was CD4+ or CD8+ T cells sorted from blood, taken in a trial of the OX40 agonist ivuxolimab. The receptors originated from an adult with an advanced solid tumor such as melanoma, head and neck, liver or kidney cancer. CDR3s include the opening cysteine and the closing phenylalanine or tryptophan. Each record gives: J gene, D gene, clone size, V gene, CDR3 DNA, CDR3 protein. A D gene is named only where the DNA matches it firmly. A row's size may be missing; if present it is once, few, many or a size class.

TRBJ2-5 - - TRBV14 TGTGCCAGCAGCCAAATCTGGGGGCAAGAGACCCAGTACTTC CASSQIWGQETQYF
TRBJ2-7 TRBD1 - TRBV6-5 TGTGCCAGCAGTTACAGGGGGACAGGGTCCTACGAGCAGTACTTC CASSYRGTGSYEQYF
TRBJ2-2 - - TRBV5-8 TGTGCCAGCAGCCACGGCGGGGCGGCGGCCGGGGAGCTGTTTTTT CASSHGGAAAGELFF
TRBJ1-1 - - TRBV7-9 TGTGCCACCGAAAAACCTCTACTGTGGGGCACTGAAGCTTTCTTT CATEKPLLWGTEAFF
TRBJ2-5 - - TRBV14 TGTGCCAGCAGCCAAGACTGGCAAGAGACCCAGTACTTC CASSQDWQETQYF
TRBJ2-2 - - TRBV9 TGTGCCAGCAGCTTTTCCCGGGTAACAGTCAACACCGGGGAGCTGTTTTTT CASSFSRVTVNTGELFF
TRBJ2-7 TRBD1 - TRBV5-4 TGTGCCAGCAGCCAACAGGGGCCTAGGGACGAGCAGTACTTC CASSQQGPRDEQYF
TRBJ2-3 - - TRBV11-2 TGTGCCAGCAGCTTAGTCAGACGAGCGGGCACAGATACGCAGTATTTT CASSLVRRAGTDTQYF
TRBJ2-2 - - TRBV6-5 TGTGCCAGCAGTTTAGCCGGGACTCCTACCGGGGAGCTGTTTTTT CASSLAGTPTGELFF
TRBJ2-7 - - TRBV28 TGTGCCAGCCTCGGGGAAACCTACGAGCAGTACTTC CASLGETYEQYF
TRBJ1-2 - - TRBV18 TGTGCCAGCTCACCAGGGGAGGGCTACACCTTC CASSPGEGYTF
TRBJ2-3 - - TRBV7-9 TGTGCCAGCAGCACGGGGGTTACCACAGATACGCAGTATTTT CASSTGVTTDTQYF
TRBJ1-4 - once TRBV4-2 TGTGCCAGCAGCCCGGGGGCAGGGGAAAAACTGTTTTTT CASSPGAGEKLFF
TRBJ2-7 - - TRBV7-9 TGTGCCAGCAGCTCCAATTATGAGCAGTACTTC CASSSNYEQYF
TRBJ1-1 - - TRBV28 TGTGCCAGCGATTTGGGGGCCAGCACTGAAGCTTTCTTT CASDLGASTEAFF
TRBJ2-6 TRBD1 - TRBV28 TGTGCCAGCAGTTTGAGACAGGGTGCCCCTGGGGCCAACGTCCTGACTTTC CASSLRQGAPGANVLTF
TRBJ1-2 TRBD1 - TRBV5-6 TGTGCCAGCAGCCCTGGACAGGGCGACTATGGCTACACCTTC CASSPGQGDYGYTF
TRBJ2-1 - - TRBV4-1 TGCGCCAGCAGCCAAGTGAAGGGTCCCTACAATGAGCAGTTCTTC CASSQVKGPYNEQFF
TRBJ2-5 - - TRBV29-1 TGCAGCGTTGAAGGGAGGGTAGGGGGGCCCCCAGAGACCCAGTACTTC CSVEGRVGGPPETQYF
TRBJ2-7 - - TRBV5-6 TGTGCCAGCAGCCTCGGGGGCTGGGAGCAGTACTTC CASSLGGWEQYF
TRBJ1-2 - - TRBV19 TGTGCCAGTAGTATCGGGGGCAGGGGTAAGAACTATGGCTACACCTTC CASSIGGRGKNYGYTF
TRBJ1-4 TRBD1 - TRBV6-5 TGTGCCAGTGGGGACAGGGGAAATGAAAAACTGTTTTTT CASGDRGNEKLFF
TRBJ1-4 - once TRBV11-2 TGTGCCAGCAGCTTAGTCCAGGCCGCTGAAAAACTGTTTTTT CASSLVQAAEKLFF
TRBJ2-3 TRBD2 - TRBV7-2 TGTGCCAGCAGCCCGGTAGCGGGGGGCTTCACAGATACGCAGTATTTT CASSPVAGGFTDTQYF
TRBJ2-5 TRBD2 - TRBV9 TGTGCCAGCAGCGTTTTAGCGGGGGGACAAGAGACCCAGTACTTC CASSVLAGGQETQYF
TRBJ2-5 TRBD2 - TRBV5-1 TGCGCCAGCAGCTCGACTAGCGGGGAGGGAGAGACCCAGTACTTC CASSSTSGEGETQYF
TRBJ2-3 TRBD2 - TRBV28 TGTGCCAGCAGTTTATGGCTAGCGGGGGGCGGCACAGATACGCAGTATTTT CASSLWLAGGGTDTQYF
TRBJ2-1 TRBD1 - TRBV19 TGTGCCAGTACCTCACTAGGGACAGTTGGTATGCAGTTCTTC CASTSLGTVGMQFF
TRBJ2-2 - - TRBV11-2 TGTGCCAGCAGCCCCCGGACTGAGACCGGGGAGCTGTTTTTT CASSPRTETGELFF
TRBJ1-5 - once TRBV19 TGTGCCAGTACCCCGGGGGCAAATCAGCCCCAGCATTTT CASTPGANQPQHF
TRBJ2-5 - - TRBV9 TGTGCCAGCAGCGTAGGATTGCCGGGCGCCTCTCAAGAGACCCAGTACTTC CASSVGLPGASQETQYF
TRBJ2-5 - - TRBV4-3 TGCGCCAGCAGCCAAGGTTCAAGGGAGACCCAGTACTTC CASSQGSRETQYF
TRBJ2-7 - - TRBV15 TGTGCCACCAGCAGAGATCATGGGTTCGCCTACGAGCAGTACTTC CATSRDHGFAYEQYF
TRBJ1-5 - few TRBV2 TGTGCCAGCAGCCGGGATAGCAATCAGCCCCAGCATTTT CASSRDSNQPQHF
TRBJ1-5 - once TRBV5-8 TGTGCCAGCAGCAGCAGTAATAGCAATCAGCCCCAGCATTTT CASSSSNSNQPQHF
TRBJ2-6 - - TRBV7-3 TGTGCCAGCAGCATTTCTGGGGCCAACGTCCTGACTTTC CASSISGANVLTF
TRBJ1-5 - - TRBV28 TGTGCCAGCAGCCCTCGGGTAAGCAATCAGCCCCAGCATTTT CASSPRVSNQPQHF
TRBJ2-3 - - TRBV29-1 TGCAGCGTTGATGACCGATCCACAGATACGCAGTATTTT CSVDDRSTDTQYF
TRBJ1-3 - - TRBV6-5 TGTGCCAGCAGTTACTCGGGCAGCCTAAGTGGAAACACCATATATTTT CASSYSGSLSGNTIYF
TRBJ1-5 TRBD1 - TRBV2 TGTGCCAGCAGTGGTCGGGGACAGCTCAATCAGCCCCAGCATTTT CASSGRGQLNQPQHF
TRBJ2-1 TRBD1 - TRBV6-1 TGTGCCAGCAGTGTTGGGACAGGGACCCACAATGAGCAGTTCTTC CASSVGTGTHNEQFF
TRBJ2-7 - once TRBV10-3 TGTGCCATCAGGGGGACCGCCTCCTACGAGCAGTACTTC CAIRGTASYEQYF
TRBJ2-5 - - TRBV7-2 TGTGCCAGCAGCTTAGAGCCTTGGGCGCCCCTCAGACAGACCCAGTACTTC CASSLEPWAPLRQTQYF
TRBJ2-7 - once TRBV19 TGTGCCAGTAGTAGAGACGACGCGTACGAGCAGTACTTC CASSRDDAYEQYF
TRBJ1-5 TRBD1 - TRBV27 TGTGCCAGCAGTTACCGGGACAGGGGGCGAGGCAATCAGCCCCAGCATTTT CASSYRDRGRGNQPQHF
TRBJ2-2 TRBD2 - TRBV19 TGTGCCAGTAGTGAAACTAGCGGTCAGGGGGAGCTGTTTTTT CASSETSGQGELFF
TRBJ2-7 - - TRBV5-1 TGCGCCAGCAGCTTGGCCGGAGGGACAACCACCTACGAGCAGTACTTC CASSLAGGTTTYEQYF
TRBJ2-2 - - TRBV2 TGTGCCAGCAGTATCGGACCGATCACCGGGGAGCTGTTTTTT CASSIGPITGELFF
TRBJ2-5 TRBD2 - TRBV5-1 TGCGCCAGCAGCTCGACTAGCGATTCTCAAGAGACCCAGTACTTC CASSSTSDSQETQYF
TRBJ1-4 - - TRBV19 TGTGCCAGTAGAGGTTTGGGCGAAAAACTGTTTTTT CASRGLGEKLFF
TRBJ1-2 - - TRBV19 TGTGCCAGTAGTATGGGGGGGACGAGCTACACCTTC CASSMGGTSYTF
TRBJ2-1 - - TRBV2 TGTGCCAGCAACCCCGACAGTCAGATGAACAATGAGCAGTTCTTC CASNPDSQMNNEQFF
TRBJ2-5 - - TRBV10-3 TGTGCCATCAGTGAGTCAGGCAAGCAAGAGACCCAGTACTTC CAISESGKQETQYF
TRBJ1-1 - - TRBV7-2 TGTGCCAGCAGCCCCCAGCCGGACCCGAACACTGAAGCTTTCTTT CASSPQPDPNTEAFF
TRBJ2-2 - - TRBV4-1 TGCGCCAGCAGCGTAGACAGAGATACGAACACCGGGGAGCTGTTTTTT CASSVDRDTNTGELFF
TRBJ2-5 TRBD1 - TRBV18 TGTGCCAGCTCACCGAGCCCGGGACAGGGAGAGACCCAGTACTTC CASSPSPGQGETQYF
TRBJ2-7 - - TRBV7-2 TGTGCCAGCAGCTTGCCCTTCCCGGGGGACTACGAGCAGTACTTC CASSLPFPGDYEQYF
TRBJ2-7 TRBD2 - TRBV5-4 TGTGCCAGCAGCTTGGGGGGTCTAGCGGGATTCTCCTACGAGCAGTACTTC CASSLGGLAGFSYEQYF
TRBJ1-3 - - TRBV29-1 TGCAGCGTTGCAGCTATCGGAAACACCATATATTTT CSVAAIGNTIYF